This T cell receptor (beta chain) was captured in a study of shared clonotypes between healthy human individuals. Study-wide findings and caveats: When naive CD4 clonotypes were compared across a few donors, 5% to 5.5% were shared. Unshared clonotypes carried lower generation probabilities than those common to all four donors.

CDR1 is MDHEN, CDR2 SYDVKM, per germline. Trimming removed 5 bases from V and 0 bases from J, with 17 bases in between. This CDR3 is built from 17 residues. Assay runs were performed at deep level. Clones were sequenced by immunoSEQ multiplex PCR, and TCRdb holds only the in-frame ones, with some missing. The sample lists about 1 million clones; approximately 68% were seen once. Donors were Caucasian adults residing in Nashville, Tennessee, USA. Of note for this clone: Its antigen is undetermined.

The chain joins TRBV28 to TRBJ1-5; D not certain. Sequences were obtained from memory CD4+ T cells sorted from blood. The subset here: CD45RA-negative fraction. This clonotype was sampled from a man younger than 35 in good health. The CDR3 sequence is CASSPSVPTDSNQPQHF. CDR3 DNA sequence: TGTGCCAGCAGTCCAAGTGTGCCAACTGATAGCAATCAGCCCCAGCATTTT.